Each of the 15 T cell receptor beta chains below was sequenced from the same sample in a study of T-cell reconstitution after alpha-beta-depleted transplantation in children. This sample's TCRbeta library carried unique molecular identifier barcodes. MiXCR, run by TCRdb on the PCR reads, gives a single entry per CDR3 protein. The data contain roughly 74,000 distinct CDR3 sequences, around a sixth of them seen just once; the ten biggest clones take up approximately 55%. The specimen was PBMCs, mostly from graft donor cells, collected 360 days after TCRalphabeta/CD19-depleted stem cell transplant. Source of these receptors: a male patient between 2 and 10 years old who had a stem cell transplant for acute lymphoblastic leukemia, so the T cells may come from the graft donor.

The chain carries TRBV11-1 and TRBJ2-1; 10 bases match TRBD1. Germline values: CDR1 SGHAT, CDR2 FQDESV (reference sequence). The CDR3 consists of 18 residues. After removal of 6 bases from V and 9 bases from J, the junction contained 20 bases not matched to a gene. For the CDR3, the DNA is TGTGCCAGCAGTCAACAGCCGGCCCAGGGGAGGGACAGGGGTGAGCAGTTCTTC. It codes for CASSQQPAQGRDRGEQFF.

The table lists this clonotype with a count of one. CDR3 loop: CASSPGAVDEQYF. In DNA, the CDR3 is TGTGCCAGCTCACCAGGGGCCGTCGACGAGCAGTACTTC. The gene calls are TRBV18 and TRBJ2-7; a possible D gene is TRBD1 (5 bases). The CDR3 consists of 13 residues. Germline CDR1 reads KGHSH; CDR2 reads LQKENI. V lost 2 bases and J lost 5, with 10 bases in between.

This clonotype was seen a few times. The gene calls are TRBV19 and TRBJ2-2, with D maybe TRBD2 (6 bases). Germline V gene lookup returns CDR1 LNHDA and CDR2 SQIVND (reference sequence). V was trimmed by 3 bases and J by 5 bases, leaving 13 bases between them. The CDR3 length is 15 residues. The CDR3 reads CASSIGGRETGELFF. The CDR3 DNA sequence: TGTGCCAGTAGTATTGGGGGGAGAGAAACCGGGGAGCTGTTTTTT.

J is TRBJ1-3 and V is TRBV5-1, with D possibly being TRBD1 (6 bases). The CDR3 has 15 residues. CDR1 is SGHRS and CDR2 is YFSETQ in the germline V gene. V lost 4 bases and J lost 4, with 15 bases in between. CDR3: CASSPSGGQGNTIYF. In nucleotides, the CDR3 is TGCGCCAGCAGCCCCTCGGGGGGGCAAGGAAACACCATATATTTT. Supplemented by reference TRBV5-1 and TRBJ1-3, the full variable domain reads KAGVTQTPRYLIKTRGQQVTLSCSPISGHRSVSWYQQTPGQGLQFLFEYFSETQRNKGNFPGRFSGRQFSNSRSEMNVSTLELGDSALYLCASSPSGGQGNTIYFGEGSWLTVV.

This chain links TRBV15 with TRBJ2-7; 9 bases are a match to TRBD2. V was clipped by 1 base and J by 6 bases; unmatched bases: 4. Germline V gene lookup returns CDR1 LNHNV and CDR2 YYDKDF (reference sequence). This CDR3 comprises 14 residues. CDR3 coding DNA: TGTGCCACCAGCAGAGGAGGGACTAGCACCGAGCAGTACTTC. This encodes CATSRGGTSTEQYF.

This chain uses TRBV4-1 with TRBJ2-2; no firm D call. CDR3 size: 16 residues. Trimming took off 3 bases at V and 2 bases at J, with 13 bases between the two ends. The germline CDR1 and CDR2 sequences are MGHRA and YSYEKL. CDR3 loop: CASSHFRSRNTGELFF. The CDR3 nucleotides read TGCGCCAGCAGCCATTTCCGGTCTAGAAACACCGGGGAGCTGTTTTTT.

This clonotype was recorded at least ten times. The chain carries TRBV12-3 or TRBV12-4 and TRBJ1-2; perhaps TRBD1 as D (6 bases). This CDR3 spans 13 amino acids. Trimming shortened V by 0 bases and J by 6 bases, and 8 bases separated the two germline ends. The chain's CDR3 is CASSLAGGDGYTF. CDR3 bases: TGTGCCAGCAGTTTAGCTGGGGGCGATGGCTACACCTTC.

This clonotype was counted between two and nine times. The rearrangement links TRBV5-5 to TRBJ2-7; D is possibly TRBD2 (6 bases). The CDR3 contains 14 residues. V lost 4 bases and J 6 bases, leaving 17 bases between the germline ends. Germline CDR1 reads SGHKS; CDR2 reads YYEKEE (reference sequence). The CDR3 coding sequence is TGTGCCAGCAGCCTCCTCGGGGGAACTGGCGAGCAGTACTTC. Translated: CASSLLGGTGEQYF.

V is TRBV7-6 and J is TRBJ2-7; TRBD2 matches at 8 bases. Germline lookup yields CDR1 SGHVS and CDR2 FNYEAQ. The CDR3 contains 15 residues. With V trimmed by 1 base and J by 2 bases, 4 bases remained unmatched. In nucleotides, the CDR3 is TGTGCCAGCAGCTTAGGGACTAGCAGAACCTACGAGCAGTACTTC. Its protein is CASSLGTSRTYEQYF.

This clonotype was seen only a few times. The chain has TRBV12-3 or TRBV12-4 and TRBJ2-7, with a weak D call TRBD1 (5 bases). CDR3 length equals 12 residues. The germline V and J ends were trimmed by 5 bases and 4 bases, with 9 bases remaining between them. The CDR3 loop is CASSLRQYEQYF. The CDR3 nucleotides are TGTGCCAGCAGTCTTCGACAGTACGAGCAGTACTTC.

There are many counts of this clonotype. The rearrangement joins TRBV7-9 to TRBJ2-7; D remains unclear. Trimming removed 5 bases at V and 0 bases at J, with 14 bases between. CDR3 length: 15 amino acids. The V gene's germline CDR1 is SEHNR and CDR2 FQNEAQ (reference sequence). The chain's CDR3 is CASSAQVWGSYEQYF. CDR3 bases: TGTGCCAGCAGCGCGCAGGTATGGGGCTCCTACGAGCAGTACTTC.

This chain uses TRBV14 with TRBJ2-3; D unclear. The ends were cut back, 1 base at V and 3 bases at J, with 14 bases in the middle. Germline CDR1 reads SGHDN; CDR2 reads FVKESK. The CDR3 spans 16 residues. The CDR3 here is CASSQVVGSKTDTQYF. CDR3 bases: TGTGCCAGCAGCCAAGTTGTGGGATCTAAGACAGATACGCAGTATTTT.

This clonotype was observed a handful of times. The V call is TRBV2, the J call TRBJ1-6; 8 bases map to TRBD1. The CDR3 runs 14 residues. With 2 bases clipped from V and 7 bases from J, the junction kept 1 base outside the gene matches. Per the germline V gene, CDR1 is SNHLY and CDR2 is FYNNEI. The CDR3 region is CASSERQGNSPLHF. Here the CDR3 DNA reads TGTGCCAGCAGTGAACGACAGGGGAATTCACCCCTCCACTTT.

A few counts support this clonotype. CDR3 region: CASSLVTAGNTEAFF. CDR3 nucleotide sequence: TGCGCCAGCAGCTTGGTGACGGCAGGGAACACTGAAGCTTTCTTT. The chain couples TRBV5-1 to TRBJ1-1, with D unresolved. V lost 0 bases, J lost 1 base, and 10 bases lay in between. CDR3 size: 15 residues. Germline CDR1 and CDR2: SGHRS and YFSETQ.

This chain connects TRBV6-5 to TRBJ1-1; D is unresolved. The V gene's germline CDR1 is MNHEY and CDR2 SVGAGI. Trimming stripped 2 bases from V and 7 bases from J, with 5 bases between. The CDR3 has 11 amino acids. This CDR3 reads CASSYRGEAFF. The CDR3 DNA reads TGTGCCAGCAGTTACAGAGGTGAAGCTTTCTTT.